The 16 T cell receptor beta chains in this list originate from one sample, sequenced in a study of shared clonotypes between healthy human individuals. The naive CD8 fraction comprised CD45RO-negative cells positively selected for CCR7 and excluded terminally differentiated effector memory CD45RA+ cells. Profiling relied on immunoSEQ multiplex PCR, and the TCRdb table lists in-frame clones only, not all of them. The sample contains around 2,000,000 clones, approximately 94% of which appear only once. The sequencing input was naive CD8+ T cells sorted from blood. These receptors were taken from a man between 18 and 29 years old in good health.

The chain is built from TRBV5-6 and TRBJ1-2; 7 bases map to TRBD1. The CDR3 runs to 15 residues. V shed 3 bases and J 5 bases; nucleotides not matched to a gene: 10. The V gene's germline CDR1 is SGHDT and CDR2 YYEEEE. The CDR3 reads CASSSTGERRYGYTF. CDR3 bases: TGTGCCAGCAGCTCCACAGGGGAGAGGCGGTATGGCTACACCTTC.

This clone has only a few counts. Other DNA sequences from this sample encode an identical CDR3 as well. The chain recombines TRBV7-9 with TRBJ2-7; no reliable D call. This CDR3 region has 12 residues. V was trimmed by 3 bases and J by 2 bases, leaving 5 bases between them. The V gene's germline CDR1 is SEHNR and CDR2 FQNEAQ (reference sequence). The CDR3 reads CASSFRAYEQYF. The CDR3 DNA reads as TGTGCCAGCAGCTTTAGGGCCTACGAGCAGTACTTC.

The CDR3 protein is CASSPVSLGDTGELFF. CDR3 DNA: TGTGCCAGCAGCCCCGTCAGCCTGGGGGACACCGGGGAGCTGTTTTTT. The chain links TRBV11-2 to TRBJ2-2; D is tentatively TRBD1 or TRBD2 (5 bases each). Germline V gene sequence: CDR1 SGHAT, CDR2 FQNNGV. The CDR3 has 16 residues. The germline V and J ends were trimmed by 5 bases and 3 bases, with 16 bases remaining between them.

The V gene is TRBV7-8, the J gene TRBJ1-1; tentatively, D is TRBD1 (5 bases). The V gene's germline CDR1 is SGHVS and CDR2 FQNEAQ. The CDR3 runs to 11 residues. V was trimmed by 3 bases and J by 8 bases, leaving 7 bases between them. CDR3 residues: CASSFGGEAFF. The CDR3 DNA follows: TGTGCCAGCAGCTTCGGGGGGGAAGCTTTCTTT.

The chain links TRBV7-2 to TRBJ1-6; TRBD1 is a possible D gene (5 bases). Germline lookup yields CDR1 SGHTA and CDR2 FQGNSA. The length of the CDR3 is 14 residues. V lost 6 bases to trimming and J lost 6 bases, with 12 bases between them. The CDR3 loop is CASSPGPFNSPLHF. The CDR3 DNA reads as TGTGCCAGCAGTCCAGGGCCCTTTAATTCACCCCTCCACTTT.

This chain joins TRBV11-2 and TRBJ2-7; possibly TRBD1 or TRBD2 for D (5 bases each). Germline V gene sequence: CDR1 SGHAT, CDR2 FQNNGV. The ends were cut back, 3 bases at V and 6 bases at J, with 21 bases in the middle. The CDR3 length is 16 residues. The CDR3 loop is CASSFEPPGRGVEQYF. The CDR3 DNA sequence: TGTGCCAGCAGCTTTGAGCCGCCGGGACGGGGCGTCGAGCAGTACTTC.

The chain recombines TRBV28 with TRBJ1-4, with a tentative D call TRBD1 (5 bases). The CDR3 runs 13 residues. Germline V gene sequence: CDR1 MDHEN, CDR2 SYDVKM. The V and J ends lost 10 bases and 8 bases respectively, with 17 bases between them. This CDR3 is CATERGRGEKLFF. The CDR3 nucleotides are TGTGCCACGGAAAGGGGAAGAGGGGAAAAACTGTTTTTT. Full variable domain (remainder filled in from reference TRBV28 and TRBJ1-4): DVKVTQSSRYLVKRTGEKVFLECVQDMDHENMFWYRQDPGLGLRLIYFSYDVKMKEKGDIPEGYSVSREKKERFSLILESASTNQTSMYLCATERGRGEKLFFGSGTQLSVL.

The rearrangement links TRBV9 to TRBJ1-2; D is undetermined. The V and J ends lost 4 bases and 1 base respectively, with 8 bases between them. The CDR3 totals 13 residues. CDR1 SGDLS and CDR2 YYNGEE come from the germline V gene. The CDR3 nucleotides are TGTGCCAGCAGCATCAGCAATAACTATGGCTACACCTTC. Its protein product is CASSISNNYGYTF.

On this clone itself: This same CDR3 is encoded by further DNA sequences in the sample. The V gene is TRBV13, the J gene TRBJ1-1; no clear D. V gave up 0 bases and J gave up 0 bases, with 2 bases separating them. CDR3 length: 13 residues. In germline, CDR1 is PRHDT, CDR2 FYEKMQ (reference sequence). This CDR3 is CASSLGVNTEAFF. The CDR3 bases are TGTGCCAGCAGCTTAGGCGTGAACACTGAAGCTTTCTTT.

The chain recombines TRBV28 with TRBJ2-1, with 11 bases aligning to TRBD1. The V and J ends lost 5 bases and 3 bases, in that order; junction bases with no gene match: 6. The CDR3 spans 16 residues. Germline assignment: CDR1 MDHEN and CDR2 SYDVKM. CDR3 sequence: CASSPPGQGVYNEQFF. In nucleotides, the CDR3 is TGTGCCAGCAGTCCCCCGGGACAGGGGGTCTACAATGAGCAGTTCTTC.

This clone was seen once. This rearrangement joins TRBV2 to TRBJ2-7; weak D call: TRBD1 (6 bases). V lost 4 bases to trimming and J lost 4 bases, with 11 bases between them. The germline gives CDR1 SNHLY, CDR2 FYNNEI. The CDR3 has 13 amino acids. The CDR3 coding sequence is TGTGCCAGCAGTGGGGGACATATATACGAGCAGTACTTC. It encodes CASSGGHIYEQYF.

CDR3 in amino acids: CASSLVRTGMNTEAFF. The CDR3, as DNA: TGTGCCAGCAGCTTGGTAAGGACAGGGATGAACACTGAAGCTTTCTTT. This chain connects TRBV5-6 to TRBJ1-1; 8 bases fit TRBD1. The CDR3 is 16 residues long. With 0 bases clipped from V and 0 bases from J, the junction kept 4 bases outside the gene matches. The V gene's germline CDR1 is SGHDT and CDR2 YYEEEE.

This rearrangement joins TRBV7-8 to TRBJ2-5, with TRBD2 identical over 7 bases. The end of the DNA is better explained by TRBJ2-7, so the J call may be wrong. Germline V gene data show CDR1 as SGHVS and CDR2 as FQNEAQ. The CDR3 loop spans 15 amino acids. In DNA form, the CDR3 reads TGTGCCAGCAGCTTAGCGGGCAGGGACTACTACGAGCAGTACTTC. Encoded protein: CASSLAGRDYYEQYF.

This clone was recorded only once. The chain has TRBV4-3 and TRBJ2-3, with 7 bases identical to TRBD1. This CDR3 is 13 amino acids long. The V gene's germline CDR1 is LGHNA and CDR2 YSLEER. V was clipped by 4 bases and J by 5 bases; unmatched bases: 3. The CDR3 DNA is TGCGCCAGCAGCCCCACAGGGGTAGATACGCAGTATTTT. Encoded protein: CASSPTGVDTQYF.

The chain joins TRBV2 to TRBJ2-1; the match to TRBD2 covers 8 bases. In germline, CDR1 is SNHLY, CDR2 FYNNEI. J gave up 5 bases and V 7 bases, and 7 bases lay outside the gene matches. The CDR3 consists of 14 residues. As DNA, the CDR3 is TGTGCCAGCATCCGACTAGCGTATGACAATGAGCAGTTCTTC. As protein: CASIRLAYDNEQFF.

This rearrangement joins TRBV11-2 to TRBJ2-7, with D unclear. The ends were cut back, 0 bases at V and 3 bases at J, with 12 bases in the middle. Per germline, CDR1 SGHAT and CDR2 FQNNGV. This CDR3 is built from 15 residues. The CDR3 is CASSLELAGYYEQYF. The CDR3 DNA follows: TGTGCCAGCAGCTTAGAATTGGCCGGATACTACGAGCAGTACTTC.